Described below is a single T cell receptor beta chain sequence and its context. The data derive from a study of shared clonotypes between healthy human individuals. Several immunoSEQ plates received, in even portions, the genomic DNA of each subset. Some clones are missing from TCRdb's copy, which holds only in-frame ones; the method was immunoSEQ multiplex PCR. The repertoire includes over a million clones, around 95% of them detected once, and over 1% sits in the top ten. Study donors comprised healthy, HIV-negative adults devoid of recent acute infection or vaccination. This sequence was found in a man aged 25 to 40 in good health. Sequencing was performed on naive CD4+ T cells sorted from blood. Subset here: CD45RA+ positively selected.

DNA for the CDR3: TGCGCCAGCAGCGCACAGGGAATAAACACTGAAGCTTTCTTT. It specifies CASSAQGINTEAFF. This chain connects TRBV5-1 to TRBJ1-1, with D possibly being TRBD1 (6 bases). V dropped 4 bases and J dropped 2 bases, with 12 bases sitting between them. The CDR3 covers 14 residues. Germline values: CDR1 SGHRS, CDR2 YFSETQ. The full variable domain, with the rest looked up from reference TRBV5-1 and TRBJ1-1, is KAGVTQTPRYLIKTRGQQVTLSCSPISGHRSVSWYQQTPGQGLQFLFEYFSETQRNKGNFPGRFSGRQFSNSRSEMNVSTLELGDSALYLCASSAQGINTEAFFGQGTRLTVV.